A selection of T cell receptor beta chains follows, all from one sample in a study of T-cell memory formation after mild COVID-19. TCRdb reanalysed the 5' RACE reads using MiXCR and keeps one entry per CDR3 protein. The table has about 410,000 distinct CDR3 sequences, roughly 17% seen once; the top ten hold 20% to 25%. Material: PBMCs or a T cell subset sorted from them (not recorded which). These receptors originate from a man aged 18 to 30 who had mild COVID-19 (a few samples of this study predate the infection). Cell type and time point are not known. CDR3s include the opening cysteine and the closing phenylalanine or tryptophan. A D gene is named only where the DNA matches it firmly.

v_call: TRBV7-3
j_call: TRBJ2-2
d_call: NA
cdr3_aa: CASSSYSDTGELFF

v_call: TRBV18
j_call: TRBJ1-2
d_call: NA
cdr3_aa: CASSPQGSTNDGYTF

v_call: TRBV7-2
j_call: TRBJ2-2
d_call: TRBD2
cdr3_aa: CASIPKRGPNTGELFF

v_call: TRBV20-1
j_call: TRBJ1-1
d_call: NA
cdr3_aa: CSASRGIDTEAFF

v_call: TRBV5-1
j_call: TRBJ2-1
d_call: NA
cdr3_aa: CASSLSYDEQFF

v_call: TRBV6-5
j_call: TRBJ1-1
d_call: NA
cdr3_aa: CASRPRGGTEAFF

v_call: TRBV4-2
j_call: TRBJ2-3
d_call: NA
cdr3_aa: CASSQVGDDTQYF

v_call: TRBV20-1
j_call: TRBJ1-1
d_call: NA
cdr3_aa: CSVGENTEAFF

v_call: TRBV29-1
j_call: TRBJ1-1
d_call: NA
cdr3_aa: CSTRDPRSTEAFF

v_call: TRBV6-2/TRBV6-3
j_call: TRBJ2-2
d_call: NA
cdr3_aa: CASTNGQRNTGELFF

v_call: TRBV12-3/TRBV12-4
j_call: TRBJ2-3
d_call: TRBD1
cdr3_aa: CASSPGRGPADTQYF

v_call: TRBV7-2
j_call: TRBJ2-1
d_call: NA
cdr3_aa: CASSVGTEYNEQFF

v_call: TRBV12-3/TRBV12-4
j_call: TRBJ2-6
d_call: TRBD1
cdr3_aa: CASAQGAEGANVLTF

v_call: TRBV7-6
j_call: TRBJ2-2
d_call: NA
cdr3_aa: CASSPERWGRELFF

v_call: TRBV12-3/TRBV12-4
j_call: TRBJ2-3
d_call: TRBD2
cdr3_aa: CASSLQAGADTQYF

v_call: TRBV23-1
j_call: TRBJ2-1
d_call: NA
cdr3_aa: CASSPPTGRSSYNEQFF

v_call: TRBV12-3/TRBV12-4
j_call: TRBJ1-2
d_call: NA
cdr3_aa: CASRLRTGNYGYTF

v_call: TRBV5-1
j_call: TRBJ2-7
d_call: NA
cdr3_aa: CASSLAPVATYEQYF

v_call: TRBV5-4
j_call: TRBJ2-5
d_call: NA
cdr3_aa: CASSLVTGGQETKYF

v_call: TRBV9
j_call: TRBJ1-5
d_call: NA
cdr3_aa: CASSVEDHGPQHF

v_call: TRBV7-3
j_call: TRBJ1-1
d_call: NA
cdr3_aa: CASSTQMNTEAFF

v_call: TRBV12-3/TRBV12-4
j_call: TRBJ2-1
d_call: NA
cdr3_aa: CASSLGAAAEASYNEQFF

v_call: TRBV25-1
j_call: TRBJ2-7
d_call: NA
cdr3_aa: CASGPTGYEQYF

v_call: TRBV25-1
j_call: TRBJ1-2
d_call: NA
cdr3_aa: CASRPRGGYGYTF

v_call: TRBV7-8
j_call: TRBJ1-4
d_call: NA
cdr3_aa: CASATGGLGEKLFF

v_call: TRBV7-9
j_call: TRBJ1-1
d_call: NA
cdr3_aa: CASSLRAGEAFF

v_call: TRBV7-2
j_call: TRBJ2-3
d_call: TRBD2
cdr3_aa: CASSLAKRSGGDTQYF

v_call: TRBV6-2/TRBV6-3
j_call: TRBJ1-3
d_call: NA
cdr3_aa: CASSNPDGSSGNTIYF

v_call: TRBV14
j_call: TRBJ2-1
d_call: NA
cdr3_aa: CASSHRGAYNEQFF

v_call: TRBV20-1
j_call: TRBJ2-7
d_call: TRBD2
cdr3_aa: CSARATSGGRIEQYF

v_call: TRBV27
j_call: TRBJ2-7
d_call: NA
cdr3_aa: CASSIGSLPYEQYF

v_call: TRBV2
j_call: TRBJ2-5
d_call: NA
cdr3_aa: CASWRVRQETQYF

v_call: TRBV6-6
j_call: TRBJ1-5
d_call: NA
cdr3_aa: CASTSGVTGNQPQHF

v_call: TRBV2
j_call: TRBJ2-7
d_call: NA
cdr3_aa: CASGVGFGSYEQYF

v_call: TRBV20-1
j_call: TRBJ2-7
d_call: NA
cdr3_aa: CSALTRTSGYEQYF

v_call: TRBV6-2/TRBV6-3
j_call: TRBJ1-1
d_call: NA
cdr3_aa: CATRPGNTEAFF

v_call: TRBV9
j_call: TRBJ2-3
d_call: TRBD2
cdr3_aa: CASSPRLAGGRTDTQYF

v_call: TRBV29-1
j_call: TRBJ2-2
d_call: NA
cdr3_aa: CSVEDWGSEDSTGELFF

v_call: TRBV5-1
j_call: TRBJ1-1
d_call: NA
cdr3_aa: CASSFQGPPATEAFF

v_call: TRBV7-3
j_call: TRBJ2-2
d_call: NA
cdr3_aa: CASSLSRSGELFF

v_call: TRBV5-1
j_call: TRBJ1-4
d_call: TRBD1
cdr3_aa: CASSRQGGEKLFF

v_call: TRBV11-2
j_call: TRBJ2-2
d_call: TRBD1
cdr3_aa: CASSFQGAGELFF

v_call: TRBV7-2
j_call: TRBJ1-5
d_call: NA
cdr3_aa: CASSINSNEPQHF

v_call: TRBV5-1
j_call: TRBJ1-4
d_call: NA
cdr3_aa: CASSSRVGEKLFF

v_call: TRBV10-3
j_call: TRBJ2-3
d_call: TRBD2
cdr3_aa: CAIAGGSTDTQYF

v_call: TRBV30
j_call: TRBJ1-1
d_call: NA
cdr3_aa: CAWSERPTEAFF